The clone carrying this T cell receptor beta chain has ten or more counts. Its matching antigen is unknown. The data originate from a study of neurological immune-mediated disorders. The cDNA was synthesized by means of template-switch 5'RACE, which was carried out with 10-nucleotide random UMIs. Sequencing of 15-18 subjects in each run yielded over 190 million TCR-beta sequences. TCRdb redid the calling of the 5' RACE reads with MiXCR, one entry per CDR3 protein. The sample lists tens of thousands of distinct CDR3 sequences, about 3.7% seen once, with roughly 5.5% in the top ten. Study-wide findings and caveats: The study found the most TCR clonal expansion in HTLV-1-associated myelopathy and the least in multiple sclerosis, below healthy controls. When repertoires were grouped phylogenetically, those of 18 of 34 multiple sclerosis patients fell into one related-CDR3 cluster, a possible signature.

The germline V gene has CDR1 MGHRA and CDR2 YSYEKL. Trimming removed 4 bases at V and 6 bases at J, with 22 bases between. The CDR3 covers 16 residues. V and J are TRBV4-1 and TRBJ2-7; D is undetermined. Sample: PBMCs. This sequence originates from a man aged 40-49 years with multiple sclerosis. The chain's CDR3 is CASSLLPEHSRREQYF. Here the CDR3 DNA reads TGCGCCAGCAGCCTTCTCCCGGAGCACTCAAGACGCGAGCAGTACTTC.